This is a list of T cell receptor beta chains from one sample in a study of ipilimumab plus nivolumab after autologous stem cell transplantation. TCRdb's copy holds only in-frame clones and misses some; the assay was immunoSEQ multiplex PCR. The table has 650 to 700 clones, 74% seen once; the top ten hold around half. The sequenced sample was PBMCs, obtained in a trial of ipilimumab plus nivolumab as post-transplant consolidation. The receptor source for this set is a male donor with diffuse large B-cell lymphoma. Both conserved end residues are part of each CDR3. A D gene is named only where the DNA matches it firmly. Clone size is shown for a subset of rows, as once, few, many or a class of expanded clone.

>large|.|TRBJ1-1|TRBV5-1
TGCGCCAGTCGTAAGGGCACTGAAGCTTTCTTT
CASRKGTEAFF
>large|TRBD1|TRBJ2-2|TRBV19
TGTGCCAGTCAACAGGGGGCTATCACCGGGGAGCTGTTTTTT
CASQQGAITGELFF
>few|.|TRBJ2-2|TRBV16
TGTGCCAGCAGCCAATGGGACACCGGGGAGCTGTTTTTT
CASSQWDTGELFF
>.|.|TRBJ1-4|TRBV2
TGTGCCAGCAGTGTCACGTCAACTAATGAAAAACTGTTTTTT
CASSVTSTNEKLFF
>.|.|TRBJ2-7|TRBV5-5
TGTGCCAGCAGCCGGACTGCTCGCGCCGACGAGCAGTACTTC
CASSRTARADEQYF
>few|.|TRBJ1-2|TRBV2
TGTGCCAGCAGTGAAGGAAAGAGGTATGGCTACACCTTC
CASSEGKRYGYTF
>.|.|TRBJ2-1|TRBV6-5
TGTGCCAGCAGCCCGAGGACCAGAAGAAATGAGCAGTTCTTC
CASSPRTRRNEQFF
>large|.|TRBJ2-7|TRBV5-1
TGCGCCAGCAGCGGAACAGGGAACTCCTACGAGCAGTACTTC
CASSGTGNSYEQYF
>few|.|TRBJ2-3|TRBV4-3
TGCGCCAGCAGCTCCGGGACTCTACGCACAGATACGCAGTATTTT
CASSSGTLRTDTQYF
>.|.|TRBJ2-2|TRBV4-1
TGCGCCAGCAGCCACCCTGAGGGGACTCCCGGGGAGCTGTTTTTT
CASSHPEGTPGELFF
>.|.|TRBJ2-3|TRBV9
TGTGCCAGCAGCGTTGGGGGCAGCCCAGATACGCAGTATTTT
CASSVGGSPDTQYF
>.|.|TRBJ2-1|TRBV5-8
TGTGCCAGCAGCTTGGTGTCCTTGAAGGATCGACAGTTCTTC
CASSLVSLKDRQFF
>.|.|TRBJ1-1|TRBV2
TGTGCCAGCAGTGAAACCGTAGAAGCTTTCTTT
CASSETVEAFF
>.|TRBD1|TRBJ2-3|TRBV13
TGTGCCAGCAGCCCATACAGGGGAACGACAGATACGCAGTATTTT
CASSPYRGTTDTQYF
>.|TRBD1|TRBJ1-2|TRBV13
TGTGCCAGCAGCTTAAGGGACAGTGGTATCTATGGCTACACCTTC
CASSLRDSGIYGYTF
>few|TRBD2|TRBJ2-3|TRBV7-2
TGTGCCAGCAGCTTTACTAGCGGGGGGGCTTCGTATACGCAGTATTTT
CASSFTSGGASYTQYF
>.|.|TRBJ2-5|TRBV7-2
TGTGCCATCGCACAGGGTGGGGAGACCCAGTACTTC
CAIAQGGETQYF
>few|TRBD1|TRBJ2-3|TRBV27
TGTGCCAGCAGTGCGGGACAGGGGAAAACAGATACGCAGTATTTT
CASSAGQGKTDTQYF
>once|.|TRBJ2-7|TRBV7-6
TGTGCCAGCAGCTCCAAGTCGGGCTACGAGCAGTACTTC
CASSSKSGYEQYF
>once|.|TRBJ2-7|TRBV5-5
TGTGCCAGCAGCTTGGGCTCAACCCTCTCCTACGAGCAGTACTTC
CASSLGSTLSYEQYF
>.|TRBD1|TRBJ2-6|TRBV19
TGTGCCAGTACTGGAGCCGGGACAGGAGAGGGAACTGGGGCCAACGTCCTGACTTTC
CASTGAGTGEGTGANVLTF
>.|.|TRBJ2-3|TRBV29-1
TGCAGCGTTGAGGCCAACACAGATACGCAGTATTTT
CSVEANTDTQYF
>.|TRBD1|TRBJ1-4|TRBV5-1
TGCGCCAGCAGCGCAACAGGGGGCGCTAATGAAAAACTGTTTTTT
CASSATGGANEKLFF
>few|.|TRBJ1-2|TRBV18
TGTGCCAGCTCACCGCTGTACAGGGCCTACTATGGCTACACCTTC
CASSPLYRAYYGYTF
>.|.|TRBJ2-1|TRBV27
TGTGCCAGCAGTTTATCCCCCAGGGAAGGGAGGGAGCAGTTCTTC
CASSLSPREGREQFF
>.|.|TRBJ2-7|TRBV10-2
TGCGCCAGCAGTGACAGCTCCTACGAGCAGTACTTC
CASSDSSYEQYF
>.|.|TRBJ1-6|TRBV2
TGTGCCAGCAGCTTAGGGTCTTATAATTCACCCCTCCACTTT
CASSLGSYNSPLHF
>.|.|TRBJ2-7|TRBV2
TGTGCCAGCAGTGATAGCGCGGGACCGGTAACCGAGCAGTACTTC
CASSDSAGPVTEQYF
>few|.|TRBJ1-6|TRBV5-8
TGTGCCAGCAGCCTGGCCGGGCCGAATTCACCCCTCCACTTT
CASSLAGPNSPLHF
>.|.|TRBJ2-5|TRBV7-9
TGTGCCAGCATCGGGGGTGGCTTTCAAGAGACCCAGTACTTC
CASIGGGFQETQYF
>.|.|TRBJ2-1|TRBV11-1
TGTGCCAGCAGCTTGGGGGGCAGGACCTACAATGAGCAGTTCTTC
CASSLGGRTYNEQFF
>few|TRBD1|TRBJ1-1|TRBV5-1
TGCGCCAGCAGCTTGGATCCAGGGGGCGCGATGAACACTGAAGCTTTCTTT
CASSLDPGGAMNTEAFF
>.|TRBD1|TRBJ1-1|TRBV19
TGTGCCAGTATGAGGACAGGGTCTTCGGTGCGTGAAGCTTTCTTT
CASMRTGSSVREAFF
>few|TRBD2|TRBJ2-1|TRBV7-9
TGTGCCAGCACCCCAGGGACTAACCACAATGAGCAGTTCTTC
CASTPGTNHNEQFF
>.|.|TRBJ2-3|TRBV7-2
TGTGCCAGCAGCCCAAGGACAGGGAGGGTCACAGATACGCAGTATTTT
CASSPRTGRVTDTQYF
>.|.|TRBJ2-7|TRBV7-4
TGTGCCAGCAGCTTAGATCAAGTAGAGGCCTGCGCCTTTTACGAGCAGTACTTC
CASSLDQVEACAFYEQYF
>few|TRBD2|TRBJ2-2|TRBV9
TGTGCCAGCAGCTTAACGGGGGGGACTAGCCGCACCGGGGAGCTGTTTTTT
CASSLTGGTSRTGELFF
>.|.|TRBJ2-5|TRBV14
TGTGCCAGCAGCTCCATAAAAGGGACCCAGTACTTC
CASSSIKGTQYF
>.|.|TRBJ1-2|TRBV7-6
TGTGCCAGCAGCGAAAGACGTGCTCGAAAGACCTATGGCTACACCTTC
CASSERRARKTYGYTF
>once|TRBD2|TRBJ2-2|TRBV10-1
TGCGCCAGCAGTGAGGTGGCGACTAGCCAAACCGGGGAGCTGTTTTTT
CASSEVATSQTGELFF
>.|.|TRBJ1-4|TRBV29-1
TGCAGCGTTGAAGATTCGCTCTTCGCGCAGGGAGCATCTAATGAAAAACTGTTTTTT
CSVEDSLFAQGASNEKLFF
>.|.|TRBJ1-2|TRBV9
.
CASSVAFGADYGYTF
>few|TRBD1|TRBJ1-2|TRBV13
TGTGCCAGCAGCTTAGGGACAGGGTGGGGCTACACCTTC
CASSLGTGWGYTF
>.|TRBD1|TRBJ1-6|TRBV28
TGTGCCAGCAGTACCCGGACAGGGGGCGTTGCACCCCTCCACTTT
CASSTRTGGVAPLHF